This TCR beta chain stems from a study of cytotoxic CD8 clonotypes in ibrutinib-treated CLL. Profiled with immunoSEQ multiplex PCR; TCRdb holds only in-frame clones, not every one. The data contain 130,000 or so clones, 80% to 90% of them seen just once; the ten biggest clones take up around 3.3%. The CDR3 extends over 15 amino acids. Trimming at V came to 2 bases and at J to 6 bases, leaving 11 bases not matched to a gene. Germline CDR1 reads SGDLS; CDR2 reads YYNGEE. In this sample, this clone turned up a few times. This receptor was obtained from a human donor with chronic lymphocytic leukemia. The source was PBMCs, collected after 24 months of ibrutinib treatment. The genes are TRBV9 and TRBJ2-7, with 7 bases aligning to TRBD2. The CDR3 DNA sequence: TGTGCCAGCAGCGTCACCGGGACTAAATCGTCCGAGCAGTACTTC. It is translated as CASSVTGTKSSEQYF.